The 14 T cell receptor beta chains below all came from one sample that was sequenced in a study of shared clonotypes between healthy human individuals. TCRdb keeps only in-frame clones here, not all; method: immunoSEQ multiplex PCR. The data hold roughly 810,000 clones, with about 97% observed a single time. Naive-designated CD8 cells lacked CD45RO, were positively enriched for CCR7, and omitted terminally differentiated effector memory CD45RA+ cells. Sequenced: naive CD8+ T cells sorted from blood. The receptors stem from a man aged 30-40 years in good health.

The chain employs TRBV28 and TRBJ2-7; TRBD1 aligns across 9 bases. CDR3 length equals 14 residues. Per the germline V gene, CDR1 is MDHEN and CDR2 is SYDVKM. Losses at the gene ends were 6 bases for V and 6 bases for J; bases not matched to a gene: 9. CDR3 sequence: CASSSYRGLGEQYF. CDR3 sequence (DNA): TGTGCCAGCAGCTCCTACAGGGGGCTGGGCGAGCAGTACTTC. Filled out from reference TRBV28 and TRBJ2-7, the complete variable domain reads DVKVTQSSRYLVKRTGEKVFLECVQDMDHENMFWYRQDPGLGLRLIYFSYDVKMKEKGDIPEGYSVSREKKERFSLILESASTNQTSMYLCASSSYRGLGEQYFGPGTRLTVT.

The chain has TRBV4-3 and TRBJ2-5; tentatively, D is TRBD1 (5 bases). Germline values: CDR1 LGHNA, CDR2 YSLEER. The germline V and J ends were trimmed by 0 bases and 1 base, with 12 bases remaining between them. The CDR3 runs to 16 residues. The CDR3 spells CASSQDVTARQETQYF. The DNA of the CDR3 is TGCGCCAGCAGCCAAGATGTGACAGCCCGCCAAGAGACCCAGTACTTC.

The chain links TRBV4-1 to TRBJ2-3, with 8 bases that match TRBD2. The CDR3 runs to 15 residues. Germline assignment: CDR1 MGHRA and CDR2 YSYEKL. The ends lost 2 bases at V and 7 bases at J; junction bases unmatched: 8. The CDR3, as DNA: TGCGCCAGCAGCCAATTACGGGAGGGCCCATATACGCAGTATTTT. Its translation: CASSQLREGPYTQYF.

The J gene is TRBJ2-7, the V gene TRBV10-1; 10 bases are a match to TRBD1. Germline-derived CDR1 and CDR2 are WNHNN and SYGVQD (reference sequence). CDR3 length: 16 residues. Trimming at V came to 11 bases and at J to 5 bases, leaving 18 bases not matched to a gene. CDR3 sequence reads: CAGRVTRDRGFDEQYF. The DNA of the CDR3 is TGCGCCGGCCGAGTAACCCGGGACAGGGGTTTCGACGAGCAGTACTTC.

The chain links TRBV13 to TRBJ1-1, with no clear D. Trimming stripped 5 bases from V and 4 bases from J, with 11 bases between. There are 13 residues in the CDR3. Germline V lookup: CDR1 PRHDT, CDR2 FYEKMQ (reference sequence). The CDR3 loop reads CASSPGLSTEAFF. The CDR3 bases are TGTGCCAGCAGCCCCGGACTGTCCACTGAAGCTTTCTTT.

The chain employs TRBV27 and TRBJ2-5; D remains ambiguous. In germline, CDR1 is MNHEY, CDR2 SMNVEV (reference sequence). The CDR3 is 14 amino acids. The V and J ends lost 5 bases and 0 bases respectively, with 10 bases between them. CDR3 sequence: CASSPTLYQETQYF. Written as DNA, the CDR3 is TGTGCCAGCAGTCCTACATTGTACCAAGAGACCCAGTACTTC.

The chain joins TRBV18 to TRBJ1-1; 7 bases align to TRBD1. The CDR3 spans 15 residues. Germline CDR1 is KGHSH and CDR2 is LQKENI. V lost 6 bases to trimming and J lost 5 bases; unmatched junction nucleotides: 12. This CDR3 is CASSLDRGLGTEAFF. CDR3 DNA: TGTGCCAGCTCCCTAGATAGGGGGCTTGGGACTGAAGCTTTCTTT.

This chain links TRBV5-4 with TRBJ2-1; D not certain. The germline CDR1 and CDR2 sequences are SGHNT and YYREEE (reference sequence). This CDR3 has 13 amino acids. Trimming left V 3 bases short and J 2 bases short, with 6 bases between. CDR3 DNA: TGTGCCAGCAGCTATGTCGCCTACAATGAGCAGTTCTTC. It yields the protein CASSYVAYNEQFF.

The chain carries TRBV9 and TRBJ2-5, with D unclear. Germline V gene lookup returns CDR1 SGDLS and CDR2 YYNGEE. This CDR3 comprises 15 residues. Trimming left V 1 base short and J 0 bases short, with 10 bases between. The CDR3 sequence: CASSVTLADQETQYF. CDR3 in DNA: TGTGCCAGCAGCGTAACTCTGGCGGACCAAGAGACCCAGTACTTC. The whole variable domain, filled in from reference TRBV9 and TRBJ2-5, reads DSGVTQTPKHLITATGQRVTLRCSPRSGDLSVYWYQQSLDQGLQFLIQYYNGEERAKGNILERFSAQQFPDLHSELNLSSLELGDSALYFCASSVTLADQETQYFGPGTRLLVL.

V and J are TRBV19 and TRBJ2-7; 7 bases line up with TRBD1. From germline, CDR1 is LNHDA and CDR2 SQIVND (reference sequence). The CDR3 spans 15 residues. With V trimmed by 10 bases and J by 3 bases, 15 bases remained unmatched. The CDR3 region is CATNNPGWTGYEQYF. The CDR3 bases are TGTGCCACCAACAACCCGGGGTGGACAGGCTACGAGCAGTACTTC.

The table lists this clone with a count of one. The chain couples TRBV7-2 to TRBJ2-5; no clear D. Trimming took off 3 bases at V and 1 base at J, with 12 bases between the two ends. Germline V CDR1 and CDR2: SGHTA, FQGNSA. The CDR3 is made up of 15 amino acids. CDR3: CASSLAETSQETQYF. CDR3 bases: TGTGCCAGCAGCTTGGCGGAGACGTCCCAAGAGACCCAGTACTTC. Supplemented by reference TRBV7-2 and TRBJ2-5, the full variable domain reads GAGVSQSPSNKVTEKGKDVELRCDPISGHTALYWYRQSLGQGLEFLIYFQGNSAPDKSGLPSDRFSAERTGGSVSTLTIQRTQQEDSAVYLCASSLAETSQETQYFGPGTRLLVL.

This CDR3 is CASSDLRTSGRSYNEQFF. The CDR3 region has the DNA TGTGCCAGCAGTGACCTAAGGACTAGCGGGCGCTCCTACAATGAGCAGTTCTTC. The rearrangement uses TRBV25-1 and TRBJ2-1; 11 nucleotides line up with TRBD2. V trimming: 3 bases; J trimming: 0 bases; junction bases outside the gene matches: 7. From germline, CDR1 is MGHDK and CDR2 SYGVNS. This CDR3 contains 18 residues.

The CDR3, as DNA: TGTGCCAGCAACCTTGGGGGGGGCTATGAGCAGTTCTTC. It specifies CASNLGGGYEQFF. The V call is TRBV5-4, the J call TRBJ2-1; TRBD2 is a possible D gene (7 bases). The germline V gene has CDR1 SGHNT and CDR2 YYREEE (reference sequence). This CDR3 is 13 amino acids long. V was clipped by 6 bases and J by 8 bases, with 15 bases between them.

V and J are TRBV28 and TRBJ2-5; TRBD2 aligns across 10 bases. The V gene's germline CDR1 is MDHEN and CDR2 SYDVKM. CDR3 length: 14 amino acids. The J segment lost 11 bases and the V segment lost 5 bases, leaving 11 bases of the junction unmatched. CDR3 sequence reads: CASSPPGLAREQYF. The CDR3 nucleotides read TGTGCCAGCAGTCCCCCGGGACTAGCGAGGGAGCAGTACTTC.